These 17 T cell receptor beta chains were sequenced from one sample in a study of T cells in Graves' hyperthyroidism and ophthalmopathy. Amplified TCR beta CDR3 regions derived from RNA transcripts. The primer set for the first-round RT-PCR of the TCR CDR3 was HTBI. Using its own MiXCR run on the multiplex PCR reads, TCRdb lists one record per CDR3 protein. The sample has under 500,000 distinct CDR3 sequences; around 15% are singletons. The specimen was blood. These receptors were collected from a man in his forties or fifties with Graves' ophthalmopathy.

The V call is TRBV19, the J call TRBJ2-3, with D possibly being TRBD2 (5 bases). Germline CDR1 LNHDA, CDR2 SQIVND (reference sequence). CDR3 length equals 16 residues. Trimming stripped 7 bases from V and 1 base from J, with 18 bases between. The CDR3 DNA follows: TGTGCCAGTATACGTAGGGCGGACTCCGGCACAGATACGCAGTATTTT. Protein: CASIRRADSGTDTQYF.

The genes are TRBV20-1 and TRBJ2-1; 11 bases map to TRBD1. This CDR3 region has 17 residues. The junction had 17 bases not matched to a gene; V was cut back by 5 bases and J by 8 bases. Looked up from germline, CDR1 is DFQATT and CDR2 is SNEGSKA (reference sequence). Written as DNA, the CDR3 is TGCAGTGCTGGACCGGGACAGGGGGAGGGGGGGCACGATGAGCAGTTCTTC. Its protein is CSAGPGQGEGGHDEQFF.

This clonotype was picked up many times. This chain uses TRBV7-6 with TRBJ2-3, with TRBD2 matching over 7 bases. The germline gives CDR1 SGHVS, CDR2 FNYEAQ. This CDR3 has 15 residues. V was clipped by 1 base and J by 4 bases; unmatched bases: 5. This CDR3 is CASSLGGGSADTQYF. Here the CDR3 DNA reads TGTGCCAGCAGCTTAGGCGGCGGGAGCGCAGATACGCAGTATTTT.

This clonotype was observed many times. The chain couples TRBV30 to TRBJ1-1; weak D call: TRBD1 (6 bases). V was pared by 6 bases and J by 8 bases, with 13 bases between. CDR1 and CDR2 from the germline V gene are GTSNPN and SVGIG (reference sequence). CDR3 length equals 11 residues. The CDR3 here is CACRQVGEAFF. Written as DNA, the CDR3 is TGTGCCTGCCGACAGGTGGGCGAAGCTTTCTTT.

V gene TRBV20-1 combines with J gene TRBJ2-1, with a possible D match to TRBD2 (5 bases). V was cut by 5 bases and J by 2 bases, with 13 bases left in between. The CDR3 length is 14 residues. Germline V gene lookup returns CDR1 DFQATT and CDR2 SNEGSKA (reference sequence). CDR3 amino acids: CSAEKFGTYNEQFF. The CDR3 coding sequence is TGCAGTGCTGAAAAATTCGGGACCTACAATGAGCAGTTCTTC.

This clonotype showed up just a few times. V and J are TRBV7-9 and TRBJ1-1; D is possibly TRBD1 (5 bases). Per the germline V gene, CDR1 is SEHNR and CDR2 is FQNEAQ (reference sequence). There are 14 residues in the CDR3. Trimming shortened V by 3 bases and J by 3 bases, and 11 bases separated the two germline ends. CDR3 amino acids: CASSFQGRDTEAFF. The DNA of the CDR3 is TGTGCCAGCAGCTTCCAGGGTAGGGACACTGAAGCTTTCTTT. Full variable domain (remainder filled in from reference TRBV7-9 and TRBJ1-1): DTGVSQNPRHKITKRGQNVTFRCDPISEHNRLYWYRQTLGQGPEFLTYFQNEAQLEKSRLLSDRFSAERPKGSFSTLEIQRTEQGDSAMYLCASSFQGRDTEAFFGQGTRLTVV.

This clonotype was counted ten times or more. The chain has TRBV20-1 and TRBJ1-1, with D unresolved. Trimming stripped 4 bases from V and 7 bases from J, with 1 base between. CDR3 size: 8 residues. Per germline, CDR1 DFQATT and CDR2 SNEGSKA (reference sequence). The CDR3 region is CSANEAFF. The CDR3 DNA reads TGCAGTGCTAATGAAGCTTTCTTT.

There are many counts of this clonotype. This chain joins TRBV3-1 and TRBJ2-1; D is perhaps TRBD2 (6 bases). This CDR3 contains 17 residues. The V gene lost 1 base and the J gene lost 6 bases, with 19 bases spanning the gap. Germline V gene sequence: CDR1 LGHDT, CDR2 YNNKEL (reference sequence). The CDR3 region is CASSQGLGGKGINEQFF. In DNA form, the CDR3 reads TGTGCCAGCAGCCAAGGTTTGGGCGGGAAGGGGATCAATGAGCAGTTCTTC.

In its sample, this clonotype was seen many times. This rearrangement joins TRBV14 to TRBJ2-7; the D call may be TRBD1 or TRBD2 (6 bases each). CDR3 length: 15 amino acids. V lost 1 base and J 2 bases, leaving 12 bases between the germline ends. Germline V gives CDR1 SGHDN, CDR2 FVKESK. CDR3 coding DNA: TGTGCCAGCAGCCAAGCGGGGGCTTACCCCTACGAGCAGTACTTC. It is translated as CASSQAGAYPYEQYF. The full variable domain, with the rest looked up from reference TRBV14 and TRBJ2-7, is EAGVTQFPSHSVIEKGQTVTLRCDPISGHDNLYWYRRVMGKEIKFLLHFVKESKQDESGMPNNRFLAERTGGTYSTLKVQPAELEDSGVYFCASSQAGAYPYEQYFGPGTRLTVT.

The rearrangement links TRBV6-1 to TRBJ2-1; D is ambiguous. V lost 1 base, J lost 8 bases, and 15 bases lay in between. CDR1 MNHNS and CDR2 SASEGT come from the germline V gene. There are 15 residues in the CDR3. This CDR3 is CASSEVGFPNHEQFF. Written as DNA, the CDR3 is TGTGCCAGCAGTGAAGTCGGCTTCCCCAACCATGAGCAGTTCTTC.

The J gene is TRBJ2-3, the V gene TRBV20-1, with D perhaps matching TRBD2 (6 bases). This CDR3 comprises 15 residues. Germline-derived CDR1 and CDR2 are DFQATT and SNEGSKA (reference sequence). V gave up 3 bases and J gave up 2 bases, with 15 bases separating them. The CDR3 DNA sequence: TGCAGTGCTAGTGATGAAGCGGGCTTCACAGATACGCAGTATTTT. Encoded protein: CSASDEAGFTDTQYF.

This clonotype was seen many times. This chain connects TRBV28 to TRBJ2-5, with 8 bases fitting TRBD2. The CDR3 sequence is 15 residues long. J gave up 5 bases and V 5 bases, and 10 bases lay outside the gene matches. The germline V gene has CDR1 MDHEN and CDR2 SYDVKM. The CDR3 bases are TGTGCCAGCAGTGACGGGACTAGTAAATTGGAGACCCAGTACTTC. Its translation: CASSDGTSKLETQYF. Full variable domain (missing parts from reference TRBV28 and TRBJ2-5): DVKVTQSSRYLVKRTGEKVFLECVQDMDHENMFWYRQDPGLGLRLIYFSYDVKMKEKGDIPEGYSVSREKKERFSLILESASTNQTSMYLCASSDGTSKLETQYFGPGTRLLVL.

This clonotype showed up just a few times. The chain couples TRBV6-1 to TRBJ1-6; D gene uncertain. Between the trimmed V and J ends, which lost 7 bases and 0 bases, there was a span of 16 bases. Germline values: CDR1 MNHNS, CDR2 SASEGT. The CDR3 loop spans 17 amino acids. The CDR3 reads CASTNEARRSYNSPLHF. For the CDR3, the DNA is TGTGCCAGCACCAACGAAGCCAGGCGCTCCTATAATTCACCCCTCCACTTT.

This chain uses TRBV5-1 with TRBJ2-1; D is perhaps TRBD2 (6 bases). The CDR3 is 15 amino acids. Germline assignment: CDR1 SGHRS and CDR2 YFSETQ. V was shortened by 3 bases and J by 3 bases, with 13 bases between the two germline ends. The CDR3 here is CASSYGGLNYNEQFF. Here the CDR3 DNA reads TGCGCCAGCAGCTACGGGGGTCTAAACTACAATGAGCAGTTCTTC.

The V and J genes are TRBV12-3 or TRBV12-4 and TRBJ2-1, with 14 nucleotides matching TRBD2. The CDR3 has 18 residues. V lost 2 bases, J lost 2 bases, and 5 bases stayed unmatched. This CDR3 is CASSLWRLAGGAYNEQFF. The CDR3 DNA reads TGTGCCAGCAGTTTATGGCGACTAGCGGGAGGGGCCTACAATGAGCAGTTCTTC.

This clonotype was counted many times. The genes are TRBV11-2 and TRBJ1-1, with 7 bases identical to TRBD1. From germline, CDR1 is SGHAT and CDR2 FQNNGV. V shed 1 base, J shed 3 bases, and the junction held 11 bases outside the gene matches. The CDR3 has 17 amino acids. The CDR3 is CASSLVRQGRLYTEAFF. The CDR3 nucleotides are TGTGCCAGCAGCTTAGTTCGACAGGGACGGTTGTACACTGAAGCTTTCTTT.

The V gene is TRBV4-1, the J gene TRBJ1-1, with D perhaps matching TRBD1 (5 bases). The germline CDR1 and CDR2 sequences are MGHRA and YSYEKL. The CDR3 length is 14 residues. V was pared by 0 bases and J by 5 bases, with 10 bases between. The CDR3 DNA reads TGCGCCAGCAGCCAAGATCGCGCAGGGACTGAAGCTTTCTTT. Its translation: CASSQDRAGTEAFF.